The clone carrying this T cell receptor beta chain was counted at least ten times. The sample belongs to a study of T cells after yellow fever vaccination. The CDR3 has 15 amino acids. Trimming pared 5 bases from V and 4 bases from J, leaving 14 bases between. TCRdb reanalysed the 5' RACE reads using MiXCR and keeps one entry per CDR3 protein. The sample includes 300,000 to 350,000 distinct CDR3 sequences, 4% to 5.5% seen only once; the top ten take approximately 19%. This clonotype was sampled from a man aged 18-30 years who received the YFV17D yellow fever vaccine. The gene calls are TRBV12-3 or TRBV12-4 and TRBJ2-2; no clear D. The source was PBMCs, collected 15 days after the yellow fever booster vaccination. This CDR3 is CASSAYFAGTGELFF. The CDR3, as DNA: TGTGCCAGCAGTGCCTACTTTGCTGGCACCGGGGAGCTGTTTTTT.